These 2 T cell receptor beta chains were sequenced from one sample in a study of T-cell reconstitution after alpha-beta-depleted transplantation in children. Preparation of the TCRbeta library involved a method that used unique molecular identifiers. TCRdb independently ran MiXCR on the PCR reads; one entry per CDR3 protein. The table records about 500,000 distinct CDR3 sequences, roughly 33% of them present only once. The sample was PBMCs from the stem cell graft donor, taken from the stem cell graft. The receptors originated from a human donor who donated a stem cell graft to a child with aplastic anemia.

Written as DNA, the CDR3 is TGCAGTGCTAAGGTGGGCAGCGTGAACACTGAAGCTTTCTTT. It is translated as CSAKVGSVNTEAFF. The rearrangement joins TRBV20-1 to TRBJ1-1; D call uncertain. Germline V gives CDR1 DFQATT, CDR2 SNEGSKA (reference sequence). With 4 bases removed from V and 0 bases from J, the gap between germline ends came to 12 bases. This CDR3 comprises 14 residues.

The V gene is TRBV20-1, the J gene TRBJ1-2; TRBD1 matches 8 bases. CDR3 length equals 13 residues. V shed 3 bases and J 4 bases; nucleotides not matched to a gene: 4. CDR1 and CDR2 (germline): DFQATT, SNEGSKA (reference sequence). The DNA of the CDR3 is TGCAGTGCTAGGGACAGGGTCCGCTATGGCTACACCTTC. This encodes CSARDRVRYGYTF.